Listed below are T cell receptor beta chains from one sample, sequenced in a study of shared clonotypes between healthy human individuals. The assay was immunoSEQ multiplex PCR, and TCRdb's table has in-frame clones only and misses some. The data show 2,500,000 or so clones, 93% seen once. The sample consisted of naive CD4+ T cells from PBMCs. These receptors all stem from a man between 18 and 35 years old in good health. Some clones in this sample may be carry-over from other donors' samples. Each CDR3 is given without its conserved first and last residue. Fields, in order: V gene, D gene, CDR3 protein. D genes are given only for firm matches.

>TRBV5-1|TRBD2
ASSWTSGGATDTQY
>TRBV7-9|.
ASSLASAGKTEAF
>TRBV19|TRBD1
ASSIWGTGSSRRELF
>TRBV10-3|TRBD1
AISDAVPTGSSGANVLT
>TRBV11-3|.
ASSLGAGGSEQY
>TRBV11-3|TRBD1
ASSLPGQPKGEQY
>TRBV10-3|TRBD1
AIGTGDSLF
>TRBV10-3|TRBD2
AISEAPGLAGGLNTGELF
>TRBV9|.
ASSGGVNTEAF
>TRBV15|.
ATSKGRDPAYEQY
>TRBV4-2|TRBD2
ASSQQGSRSGSPDTQY
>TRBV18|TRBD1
ASRGDRGRTEAF
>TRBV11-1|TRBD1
ASSRSGQAPNTEAF
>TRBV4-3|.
ASSQEIGGYYGYT
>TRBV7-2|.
ASSLAGATEAF
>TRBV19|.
ASSSPPWGVANYGYT
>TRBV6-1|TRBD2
ASSELAGGRSYEQY
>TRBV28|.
ASNLYQRGPYEQY
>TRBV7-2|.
ASSPGPVGEKLF
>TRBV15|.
ATSRDRGNYNEQF
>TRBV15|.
ATSRARGFMDYGYT
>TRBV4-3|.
ASSPHGNYGYT
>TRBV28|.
ASSRNYRTDTQY
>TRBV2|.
ASSDRRASTDTQY
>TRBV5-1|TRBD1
ASSLFGTGGPGETQY
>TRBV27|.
ASSQVYTTPDTEAF
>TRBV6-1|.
ASSEAPGRFVFGNTIY
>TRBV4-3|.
ASSPGEIDTQY
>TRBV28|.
ASTTPESLAGANVLT
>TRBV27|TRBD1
ASSPHGQGVPYEQY
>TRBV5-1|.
ASRTGTLSYQETQY
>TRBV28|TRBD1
ASSLSRQGASFGYT
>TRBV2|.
ASRGRTSSYEQY
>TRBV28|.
ASSLQPGLRNTEAF
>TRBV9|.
ASGVSVPNTGELF
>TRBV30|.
AWGEQGPWEQY